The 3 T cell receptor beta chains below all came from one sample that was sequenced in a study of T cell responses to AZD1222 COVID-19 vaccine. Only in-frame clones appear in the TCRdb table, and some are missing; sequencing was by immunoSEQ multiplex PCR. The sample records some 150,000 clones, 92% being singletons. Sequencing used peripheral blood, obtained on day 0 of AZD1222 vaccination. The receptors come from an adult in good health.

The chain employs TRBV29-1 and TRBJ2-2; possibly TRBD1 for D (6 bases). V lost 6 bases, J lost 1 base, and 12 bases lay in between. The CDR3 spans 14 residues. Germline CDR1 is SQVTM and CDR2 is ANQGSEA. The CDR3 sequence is CSVTRQENTGELFF. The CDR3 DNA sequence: TGCAGCGTGACCCGACAGGAGAACACCGGGGAGCTGTTTTTT.

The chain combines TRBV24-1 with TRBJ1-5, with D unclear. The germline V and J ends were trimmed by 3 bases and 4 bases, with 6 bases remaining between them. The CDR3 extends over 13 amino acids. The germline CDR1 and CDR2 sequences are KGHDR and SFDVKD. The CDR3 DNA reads TGTGCCACCAGTGATCCGGGAAATCAGCCCCAGCATTTT. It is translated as CATSDPGNQPQHF.

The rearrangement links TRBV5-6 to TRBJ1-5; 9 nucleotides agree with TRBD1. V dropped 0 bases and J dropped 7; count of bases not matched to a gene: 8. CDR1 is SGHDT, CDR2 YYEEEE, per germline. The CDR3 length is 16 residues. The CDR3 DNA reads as TGTGCCAGCAGCTTGGGGCCGGGGACAGGGTCCCAGCCCCAGCATTTT. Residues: CASSLGPGTGSQPQHF.